The subject of this entry is one TCR beta chain. Before ophthalmopathy appeared, progressors gave blood at initial hyperthyroidism diagnosis. The source material, RNA transcripts, was used to amplify TCR beta CDR3 regions. HTBI primers were the set used in a first-round RT-PCR of the TCR CDR3. TCRdb itself ran the multiplex PCR reads through MiXCR, one entry per CDR3 protein. The data show 110,000 to 150,000 distinct CDR3 sequences, with roughly 23% seen just once and roughly 73% held by the top ten. This sample was included in a study of T cells in Graves' hyperthyroidism and ophthalmopathy. About the study: The blood sample was taken at first diagnosis, before treatment began.

Germline CDR1 is SQVTM and CDR2 is ANQGSEA. The V gene lost 5 bases and the J gene lost 8 bases, with 15 bases spanning the gap. The CDR3 length is 12 residues. Sequencing input: blood. The TCR was taken from a woman between 50 and 59 years old with Graves' hyperthyroidism that later progressed to Graves' ophthalmopathy. The rearrangement uses TRBV29-1 and TRBJ1-2; the D gene is possibly TRBD1 (5 bases). The CDR3 sequence is CSVFVGRGGYTF. The CDR3 nucleotides read TGCAGCGTTTTCGTCGGTAGGGGAGGCTACACCTTC.